This TCR beta chain was sequenced during a study of beta chain features in type 1 diabetes. Study-level background: The study examined around 100 million sorted cells across all samples. Study-wide results and limits: Among all four CD4+ subsets, Type 1 diabetes patients had TCRB CDR3s that were moderately but significantly shorter.

Researchers reported sorting CD4+ naive, central memory, regulatory and stem cell-like memory cells via CD45RO/CCR7/CD25/CD127/CD95/CD27. Each of the sorted populations had a purity greater than 95%. Reverse transcription of all isolated RNA meant that expressed TCRB transcripts were sequenced. The protocol was immunoSEQ multiplex PCR, while the TCRdb copy is restricted to in-frame clones and leaves out a portion. In the table there are 150,000 to 200,000 clones, around 8.6% of which are singletons. In this sample, this clone turned up a few times. The target antigen is unknown. This CDR3 has 13 amino acids. Germline values: CDR1 KGHSH, CDR2 LQKENI. Unmatched junction bases numbered 5, after V lost 3 bases and J lost 7 bases.

This chain links TRBV18 with TRBJ2-7; 8 bases match TRBD1. This sequence originates from a woman aged 18-35 years with type 1 diabetes. Sequencing was carried out using central memory CD4+ T cells from blood. The CDR3 DNA reads as TGTGCCAGCTCACCCCAGGGGGCAGAAGAGCAGTACTTC. Encoded protein: CASSPQGAEEQYF.